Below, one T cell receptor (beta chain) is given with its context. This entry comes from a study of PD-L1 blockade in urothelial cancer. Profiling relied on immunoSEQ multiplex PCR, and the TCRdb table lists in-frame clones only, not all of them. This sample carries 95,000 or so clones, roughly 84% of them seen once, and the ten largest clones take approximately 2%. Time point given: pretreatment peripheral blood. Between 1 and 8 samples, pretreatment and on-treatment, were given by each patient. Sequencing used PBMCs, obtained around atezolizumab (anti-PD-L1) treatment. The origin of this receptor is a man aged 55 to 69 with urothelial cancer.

DNA of the CDR3: TGTGCCAGCTCGGCTGACAGGGGTAGGGCCTACGAGCAGTACTTC. Translated: CASSADRGRAYEQYF. The chain combines TRBV18 with TRBJ2-7, with 8 bases aligning to TRBD1. The CDR3 runs to 15 residues. Germline V gene data show CDR1 as KGHSH and CDR2 as LQKENI. The junction had 9 bases not matched to a gene; V was cut back by 6 bases and J by 2 bases.